The clone carrying this T cell receptor (beta chain) was seen more than once but under ten times. Its antigen is still unknown. CDR1 is DFQATT, CDR2 SNEGSKA, per germline (reference sequence). The V and J ends lost 0 bases and 1 base respectively, with 6 bases between them. This CDR3 comprises 13 residues. The data stem from a study of T cell repertoires in cytomegalovirus infection. Overall study results and limits: Summed frequency of public TCR beta families distinguished CMV carriers with the relevant HLA.

TCRdb recomputed calls from the reads with MiXCR, one row per CDR3 protein. The sample yields under 200,000 distinct CDR3 sequences, about a fifth seen once. The clonotype was recovered from a human donor in good health (CMV status not recorded). Some clones in this sample may be carry-over from other donors' samples. The material sequenced was CD8+ T cells from cultured PBMCs, taken from culture after CMV antigen stimulation. The chain has TRBV20-1 and TRBJ1-1; D gene ambiguous. The CDR3, as DNA: TGCAGTGCTAGAGATCTCGGGAACACTGAAGCTTTCTTT. It is translated as CSARDLGNTEAFF.